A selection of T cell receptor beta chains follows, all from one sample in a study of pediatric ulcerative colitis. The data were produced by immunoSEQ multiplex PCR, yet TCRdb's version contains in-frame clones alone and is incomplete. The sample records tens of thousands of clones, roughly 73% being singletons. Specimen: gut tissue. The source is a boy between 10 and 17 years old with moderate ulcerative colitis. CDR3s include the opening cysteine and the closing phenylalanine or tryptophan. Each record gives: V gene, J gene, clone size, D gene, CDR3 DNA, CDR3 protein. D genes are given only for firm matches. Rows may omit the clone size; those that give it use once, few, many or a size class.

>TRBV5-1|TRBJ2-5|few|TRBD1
TGCGCCAGCAGCTCCTGGACAGGGGGTGAGACCCAGTACTTC
CASSSWTGGETQYF
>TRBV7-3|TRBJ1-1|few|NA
TGTGCCAGCAGCCCCCCGCCGGGTAGTATCACTGAAGCTTTCTTT
CASSPPPGSITEAFF
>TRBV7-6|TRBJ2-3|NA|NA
TGTGCCAGCAGCTCGGGGCTTAGGGGGTCAAGCACAGATACGCAGTATTTT
CASSSGLRGSSTDTQYF
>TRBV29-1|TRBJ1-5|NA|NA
TGCAGCGTCATTGACAACTTCCCCAATCAGCCCCAGCATTTT
CSVIDNFPNQPQHF
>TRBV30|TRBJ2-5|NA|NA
TGTGCCTGGAGTGCCATACGAGAGACCCAGTACTTC
CAWSAIRETQYF
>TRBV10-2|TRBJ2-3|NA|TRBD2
TGCGCCAGCATCGGACTAGCGGGAGTTCCAGATACGCAGTATTTT
CASIGLAGVPDTQYF
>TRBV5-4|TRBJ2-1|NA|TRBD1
TGTGCCAGCAGCTTGGGAGGACAGGGATACAATGAGCAGTTCTTC
CASSLGGQGYNEQFF
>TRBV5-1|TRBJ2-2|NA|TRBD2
TGCGCCAGCCGGACTAGCGGGAGTGCGAACACCGGGGAGCTGTTTTTT
CASRTSGSANTGELFF
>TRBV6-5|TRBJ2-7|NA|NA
TGTGCCAGCAGTCGGTGGGGCCTGGGGGAGCAGTACTTC
CASSRWGLGEQYF